Below are 8 T cell receptor beta chains sequenced from a single sample in a study of OX40 agonist ivuxolimab in advanced cancers. Here immunoSEQ multiplex PCR was the method, and the copy in TCRdb shows in-frame clones only, minus some. In the table there are 80,000 or so clones, about 92% of which are singletons. The material was CD4+ or CD8+ T cells sorted from blood, obtained in a trial of the OX40 agonist ivuxolimab. The receptors originated from an adult with an advanced solid tumor such as melanoma, head and neck, liver or kidney cancer.

In nucleotides, the CDR3 is TGTGCCAGCAGTACCGGGACTAGCGAAGGGACCCAGTACTTC. Residues: CASSTGTSEGTQYF. This rearrangement joins TRBV11-2 to TRBJ2-5; 10 bases match TRBD2. The germline V gene has CDR1 SGHAT and CDR2 FQNNGV. V trimming: 6 bases; J trimming: 7 bases; junction bases outside the gene matches: 8. CDR3 size: 14 residues.

The chain links TRBV2 to TRBJ2-5; weak D call: TRBD1 (8 bases). Trimming removed 6 bases at V and 5 bases at J, with 16 bases between. There are 14 residues in the CDR3. Germline V lookup: CDR1 SNHLY, CDR2 FYNNEI. The CDR3 loop reads CASRDDRGGETQYF. The CDR3 nucleotides read TGTGCCAGCAGAGACGACAGGGGAGGGGAGACCCAGTACTTC.

This chain joins TRBV19 and TRBJ2-7; 7 nucleotides match TRBD1. This CDR3 is built from 14 residues. After removal of 4 bases from V and 8 bases from J, the junction contained 11 bases not matched to a gene. Germline V CDR1 and CDR2: LNHDA, SQIVND (reference sequence). CDR3 bases: TGTGCCAGTAGTACGAGACAGGGTTACAGCAAGCAGTACTTC. Its translation is CASSTRQGYSKQYF.

The chain combines TRBV7-2 with TRBJ2-5; D is ambiguous. In germline, CDR1 is SGHTA, CDR2 FQGNSA. V was cut by 2 bases and J by 1 base, with 5 bases left in between. The CDR3 sequence is 13 residues long. The CDR3 region is CASSLNLQETQYF. In DNA form, the CDR3 reads TGTGCCAGCAGCTTAAATCTCCAAGAGACCCAGTACTTC.

To note about this clone: This sample also contains other DNA sequences that code for the same CDR3. The gene calls are TRBV5-1 and TRBJ2-3; the D is unclear. This CDR3 comprises 15 residues. V gave up 0 bases and J gave up 0 bases, with 8 bases separating them. CDR1 and CDR2 (germline): SGHRS, YFSETQ. The CDR3 region has the DNA TGCGCCAGCAGCTTGGAGGATTCTAGCACAGATACGCAGTATTTT. Its protein product is CASSLEDSSTDTQYF.

The rearrangement uses TRBV6-6 and TRBJ2-7; no reliable D call. CDR3 size: 15 residues. Deletions cut 3 bases from V and 0 bases from J, with 12 bases between. Germline V CDR1 and CDR2: MNHNY, SVGAGI (reference sequence). The CDR3 nucleotides read TGTGCCAGCAGTTATATGTCTAAGAGCTCCTACGAGCAGTACTTC. This sequence encodes CASSYMSKSSYEQYF.

This rearrangement joins TRBV28 to TRBJ1-6, with 7 bases identical to TRBD1. This CDR3 comprises 15 residues. V trimming: 6 bases; J trimming: 10 bases; junction bases outside the gene matches: 12. Per germline, CDR1 MDHEN and CDR2 SYDVKM. DNA of the CDR3: TGTGCCAGCAGCAACCGACAGGGACAAAACTCACCCCTCCACTTT. This encodes CASSNRQGQNSPLHF.

V gene TRBV27 combines with J gene TRBJ2-7, with D possibly being TRBD2 (6 bases). The CDR3 loop spans 15 amino acids. V lost 4 bases and J lost 6, with 19 bases in between. Germline assignment: CDR1 MNHEY and CDR2 SMNVEV (reference sequence). CDR3 residues: CASSSPLRRGGEQYF. DNA of the CDR3: TGTGCCAGCAGTTCCCCCCTAAGAAGGGGAGGCGAGCAGTACTTC.